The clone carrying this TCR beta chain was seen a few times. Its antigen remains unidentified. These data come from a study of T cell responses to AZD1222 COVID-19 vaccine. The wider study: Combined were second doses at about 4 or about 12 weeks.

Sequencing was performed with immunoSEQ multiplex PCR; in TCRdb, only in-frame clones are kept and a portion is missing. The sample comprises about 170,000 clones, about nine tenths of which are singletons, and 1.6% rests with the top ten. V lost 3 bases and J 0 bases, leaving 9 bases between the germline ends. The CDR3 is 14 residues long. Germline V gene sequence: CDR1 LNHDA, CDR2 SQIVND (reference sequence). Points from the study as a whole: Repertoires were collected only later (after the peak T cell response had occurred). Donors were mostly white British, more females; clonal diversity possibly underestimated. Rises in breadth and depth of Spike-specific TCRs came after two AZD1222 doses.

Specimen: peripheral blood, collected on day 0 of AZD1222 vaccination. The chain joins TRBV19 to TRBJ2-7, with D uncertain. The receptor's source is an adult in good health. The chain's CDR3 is CASSIQAYSYEQYF. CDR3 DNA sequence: TGTGCCAGTAGTATTCAAGCGTACTCCTACGAGCAGTACTTC. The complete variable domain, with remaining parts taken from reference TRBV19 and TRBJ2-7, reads DGGITQSPKYLFRKEGQNVTLSCEQNLNHDAMYWYRQDPGQGLRLIYYSQIVNDFQKGDIAEGYSVSREKKESFPLTVTSAQKNPTAFYLCASSIQAYSYEQYFGPGTRLTVT.